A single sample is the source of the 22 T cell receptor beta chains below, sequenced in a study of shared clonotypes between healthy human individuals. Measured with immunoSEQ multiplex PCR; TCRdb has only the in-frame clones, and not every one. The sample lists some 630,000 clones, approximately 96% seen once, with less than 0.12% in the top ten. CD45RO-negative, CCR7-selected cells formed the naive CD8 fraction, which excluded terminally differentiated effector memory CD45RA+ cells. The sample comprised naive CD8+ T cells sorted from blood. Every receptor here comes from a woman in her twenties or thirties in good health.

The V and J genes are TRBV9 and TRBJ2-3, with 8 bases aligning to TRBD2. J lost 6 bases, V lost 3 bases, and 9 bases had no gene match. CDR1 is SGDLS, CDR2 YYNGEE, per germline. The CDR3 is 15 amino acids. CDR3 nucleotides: TGTGCCAGCAGCGCCGGACTAGCTCTTTCCGATACGCAGTATTTT. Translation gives CASSAGLALSDTQYF.

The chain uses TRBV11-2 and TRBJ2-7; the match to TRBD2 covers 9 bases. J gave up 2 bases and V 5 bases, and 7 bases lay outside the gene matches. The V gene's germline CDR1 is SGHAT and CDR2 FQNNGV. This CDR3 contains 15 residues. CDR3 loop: CASSAPGTSTYEQYF. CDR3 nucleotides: TGTGCCAGCAGCGCACCCGGGACTAGCACCTACGAGCAGTACTTC.

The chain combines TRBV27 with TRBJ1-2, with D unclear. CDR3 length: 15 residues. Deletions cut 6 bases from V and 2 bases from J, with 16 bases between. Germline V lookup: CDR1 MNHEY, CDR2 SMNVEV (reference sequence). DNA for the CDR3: TGTGCCAGCAGACCCGTTATTTGGTTCAACTATGGCTACACCTTC. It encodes CASRPVIWFNYGYTF.

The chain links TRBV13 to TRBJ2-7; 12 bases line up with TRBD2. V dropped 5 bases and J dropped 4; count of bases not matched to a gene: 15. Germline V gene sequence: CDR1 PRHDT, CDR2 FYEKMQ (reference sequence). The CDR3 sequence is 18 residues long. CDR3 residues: CASSPTTRLAGGSYEQYF. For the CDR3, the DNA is TGTGCCAGCAGCCCCACCACCCGTCTAGCGGGAGGGTCTTACGAGCAGTACTTC.

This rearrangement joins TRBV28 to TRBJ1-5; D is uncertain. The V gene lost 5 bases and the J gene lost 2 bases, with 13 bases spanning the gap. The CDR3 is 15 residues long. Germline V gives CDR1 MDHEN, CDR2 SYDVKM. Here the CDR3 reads CASSPRIWGNQPQHF. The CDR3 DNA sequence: TGTGCCAGCAGTCCGCGTATATGGGGCAATCAGCCCCAGCATTTT.

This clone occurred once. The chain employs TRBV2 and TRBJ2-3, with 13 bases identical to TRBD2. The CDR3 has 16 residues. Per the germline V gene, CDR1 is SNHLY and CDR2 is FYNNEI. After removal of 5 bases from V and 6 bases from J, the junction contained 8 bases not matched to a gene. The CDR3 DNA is TGTGCCAGCAGTCCCGGACTAGCGGGAGTATTGGATACGCAGTATTTT. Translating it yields CASSPGLAGVLDTQYF.

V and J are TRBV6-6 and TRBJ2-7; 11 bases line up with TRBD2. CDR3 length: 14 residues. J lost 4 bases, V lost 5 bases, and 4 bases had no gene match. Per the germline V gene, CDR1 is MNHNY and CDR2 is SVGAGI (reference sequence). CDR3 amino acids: CASSPGTSGYEQYF. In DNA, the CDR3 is TGTGCCAGCAGTCCTGGGACTAGCGGTTACGAGCAGTACTTC.

CDR3 amino acids: CASSDQGNQPQHF. CDR3 nucleotide sequence: TGTGCCAGCAGTGACCAGGGCAATCAGCCCCAGCATTTT. The chain links TRBV25-1 to TRBJ1-5; unclear D gene. The V end was cut by 3 bases, the J end by 2 bases, with 5 bases between. This CDR3 is built from 13 residues. The germline V gene has CDR1 MGHDK and CDR2 SYGVNS.

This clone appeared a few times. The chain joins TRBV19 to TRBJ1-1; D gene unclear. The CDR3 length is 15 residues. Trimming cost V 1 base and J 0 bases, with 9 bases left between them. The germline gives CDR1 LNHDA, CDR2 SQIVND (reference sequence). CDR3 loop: CASSIGSPLNTEAFF. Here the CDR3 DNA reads TGTGCCAGTAGTATAGGGAGCCCTTTGAACACTGAAGCTTTCTTT.

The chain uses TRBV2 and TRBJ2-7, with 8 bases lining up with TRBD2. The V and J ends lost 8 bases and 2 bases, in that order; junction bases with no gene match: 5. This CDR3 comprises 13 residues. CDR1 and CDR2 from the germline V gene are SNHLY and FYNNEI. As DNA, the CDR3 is TGTGCCAGCGAGACTAGCGCTCCCTACGAGCAGTACTTC. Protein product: CASETSAPYEQYF.

In DNA form, the CDR3 reads TGTGCCAGCAGTCCCCTCGGGCTAAATTCACCCCTCCACTTT. Residues: CASSPLGLNSPLHF. The V gene is TRBV27, the J gene TRBJ1-6; no definite D call. Deletions cut 5 bases from V and 7 bases from J, with 12 bases between. The germline CDR1 and CDR2 sequences are MNHEY and SMNVEV (reference sequence). CDR3 length: 14 amino acids.

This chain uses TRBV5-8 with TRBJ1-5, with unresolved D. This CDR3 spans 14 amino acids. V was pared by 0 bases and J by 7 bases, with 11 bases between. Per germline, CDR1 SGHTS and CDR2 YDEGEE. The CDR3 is CASSLVAPKQPQHF. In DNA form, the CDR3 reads TGTGCCAGCAGCTTGGTCGCCCCTAAGCAGCCCCAGCATTTT.

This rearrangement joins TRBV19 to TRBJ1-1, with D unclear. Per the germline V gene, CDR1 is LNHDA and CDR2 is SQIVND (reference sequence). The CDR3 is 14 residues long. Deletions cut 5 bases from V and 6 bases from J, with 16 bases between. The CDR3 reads CASSPALLTPEAFF. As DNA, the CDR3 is TGTGCCAGTAGTCCCGCCCTATTAACTCCTGAAGCTTTCTTT.

The CDR3 sequence is CASSFGQNNEQYF. The CDR3 region has the DNA TGTGCCAGCAGCTTTGGCCAGAACAACGAGCAGTACTTC. The chain recombines TRBV13 with TRBJ2-7; D gene unclear. This CDR3 spans 13 amino acids. From germline, CDR1 is PRHDT and CDR2 FYEKMQ (reference sequence). Trimming removed 3 bases from V and 5 bases from J, with 11 bases in between.

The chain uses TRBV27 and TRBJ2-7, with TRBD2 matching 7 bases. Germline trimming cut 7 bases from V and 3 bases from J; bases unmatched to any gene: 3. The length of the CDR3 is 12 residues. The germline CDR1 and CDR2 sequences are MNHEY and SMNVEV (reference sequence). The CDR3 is CASTSGYYEQYF. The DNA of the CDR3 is TGTGCCAGCACTAGCGGTTACTACGAGCAGTACTTC.

CDR3 residues: CASKLTGTNNEQYF. Here the CDR3 DNA reads TGTGCCAGCAAACTCACCGGGACTAACAACGAGCAGTACTTC. V usage is TRBV27 and J usage is TRBJ2-7; 7 nucleotides match TRBD2. Germline values: CDR1 MNHEY, CDR2 SMNVEV (reference sequence). The junction had 11 bases not matched to a gene; V was cut back by 7 bases and J by 5 bases. This CDR3 has 14 residues.

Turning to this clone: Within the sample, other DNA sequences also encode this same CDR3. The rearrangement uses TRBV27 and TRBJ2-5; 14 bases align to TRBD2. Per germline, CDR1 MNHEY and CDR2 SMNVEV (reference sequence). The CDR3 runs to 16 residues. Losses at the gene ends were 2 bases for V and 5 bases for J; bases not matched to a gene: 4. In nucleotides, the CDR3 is TGTGCCAGCAGTTTAGGGACTAGCGGGAGCCGGGAGACCCAGTACTTC. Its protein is CASSLGTSGSRETQYF.

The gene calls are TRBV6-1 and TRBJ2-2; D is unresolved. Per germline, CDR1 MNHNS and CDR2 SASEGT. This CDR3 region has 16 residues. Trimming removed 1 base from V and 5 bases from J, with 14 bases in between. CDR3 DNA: TGTGCCAGCAGTGAAGACTTACACGCGTTGACCGGGGAGCTGTTTTTT. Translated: CASSEDLHALTGELFF.

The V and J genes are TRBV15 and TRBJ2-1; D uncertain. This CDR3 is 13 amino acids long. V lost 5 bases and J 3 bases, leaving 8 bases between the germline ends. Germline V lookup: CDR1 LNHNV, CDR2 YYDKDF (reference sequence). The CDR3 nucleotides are TGTGCCACCAGCCGAACCATCTACAATGAGCAGTTCTTC. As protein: CATSRTIYNEQFF.

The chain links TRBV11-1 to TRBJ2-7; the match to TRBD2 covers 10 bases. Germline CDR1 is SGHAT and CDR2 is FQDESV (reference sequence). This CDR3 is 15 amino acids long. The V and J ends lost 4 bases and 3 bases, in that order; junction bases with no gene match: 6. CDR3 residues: CASSSGTSAYYEQYF. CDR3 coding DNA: TGTGCCAGCAGCTCGGGGACTAGCGCATACTACGAGCAGTACTTC.

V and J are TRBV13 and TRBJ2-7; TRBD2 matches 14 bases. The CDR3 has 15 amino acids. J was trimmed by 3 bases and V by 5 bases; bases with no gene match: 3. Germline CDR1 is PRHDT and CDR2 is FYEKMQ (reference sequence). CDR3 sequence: CASSVGLAGVYEQYF. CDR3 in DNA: TGTGCCAGCAGCGTGGGACTAGCGGGAGTCTACGAGCAGTACTTC.

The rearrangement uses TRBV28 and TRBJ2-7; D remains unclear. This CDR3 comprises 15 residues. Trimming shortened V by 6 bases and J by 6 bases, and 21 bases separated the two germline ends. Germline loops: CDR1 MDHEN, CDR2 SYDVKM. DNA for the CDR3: TGTGCCAGCAGCAAGGATGTTTCTGAGCGCACCGAGCAGTACTTC. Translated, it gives CASSKDVSERTEQYF.